This T cell receptor beta chain comes out of a study of post-analysis software for immune sequencing data. Trimming cost V 1 base and J 0 bases, with 24 bases left between them. Germline values: CDR1 MNHNS, CDR2 SASEGT. This CDR3 is built from 20 residues. TCR beta cDNA libraries had unique molecular identifiers. Via MiXCR, TCRdb re-called the PCR reads, giving one row per CDR3 protein. The data contain 250,000 to 300,000 distinct CDR3 sequences, 36% of them singletons. General observations from the study: Patients used roughly five TRBV segments, including TRBV5-6, TRBV5-1 and TRBV20-1, more often than controls.

Remarks on this clonotype: Its target is not known.

The TCR sequence derives from a girl between 5 and 17 years old with multiple sclerosis. The chain links TRBV6-1 to TRBJ1-2; D may be TRBD1 (6 bases). The sample was blood. Here the CDR3 reads CASSEVQLRDKGYPNYGYTF. CDR3 nucleotide sequence: TGTGCCAGCAGTGAAGTTCAACTCCGGGACAAGGGATACCCTAACTATGGCTACACCTTC.